A selection of T cell receptor beta chains follows, all from one sample in a study of blood T cell repertoires in COVID-19. Only in-frame clones appear in the TCRdb table, and some are missing; sequencing was by immunoSEQ multiplex PCR. The repertoire holds fewer than 500,000 clones, with roughly 90% as singletons. Sequencing input: PBMCs or T cells enriched from blood (not recorded which). The receptors originated from a woman under 30 who had recovered from COVID-19. Each CDR3 is given with its conserved first and last residue. The order of the fields is V gene, clone size, J gene, D gene, CDR3 protein, CDR3 DNA. The D gene is left open where the match is weak. The size entry is marked missing in some rows and otherwise reads once, few, many or a size class.

TRBV2	-	TRBJ1-3	-	CASSPLGRSGNTIYF	TGTGCCAGCAGTCCTTTGGGGCGCTCTGGAAACACCATATATTTT
TRBV7-2	-	TRBJ1-1	TRBD1	CASSLGRGRPGLNTEAFF	TGTGCCAGCAGCTTAGGCAGGGGGCGCCCGGGGCTCAACACTGAAGCTTTCTTT
TRBV5-1	-	TRBJ1-1	-	CASSSGGFNEAFF	TGCGCCAGCAGCTCCGGAGGGTTTAACGAAGCTTTCTTT
TRBV30	-	TRBJ1-1	-	CAWSVPPGHPKDTEAFF	TGTGCCTGGAGTGTACCCCCCGGACATCCCAAGGACACTGAAGCTTTCTTT
TRBV5-1	-	TRBJ1-1	-	CASSPLGVQVNTEAFF	TGCGCCAGCAGCCCTCTAGGGGTCCAAGTGAACACTGAAGCTTTCTTT
TRBV25-1	-	TRBJ2-7	-	CASSETHPEGRGYEQYF	TGTGCCAGCAGTGAAACCCACCCAGAGGGCCGGGGGTACGAGCAGTACTTC
TRBV7-9	-	TRBJ1-1	-	CASSLEGGTEAFF	TGTGCCAGCAGCTTAGAAGGAGGCACTGAAGCTTTCTTT
TRBV4-2	-	TRBJ1-1	-	CASSQVEGEHTEAFF	TGTGCCAGCAGCCAAGTCGAGGGGGAACACACTGAAGCTTTCTTT
TRBV3-1/TRBV3-2	-	TRBJ2-1	-	CASSHRGAHNEQFF	TGTGCCAGCAGCCACAGGGGGGCCCACAATGAGCAGTTCTTC
TRBV5-1	-	TRBJ1-1	TRBD1	CASRAQGLGTEAFF	TGCGCCAGCAGGGCACAGGGGCTGGGTACTGAAGCTTTCTTT
TRBV5-1	-	TRBJ2-5	TRBD2	CASSSAGVLPYQETQYF	TGCGCCAGCAGCTCCGCGGGGGTGCTACCTTACCAAGAGACCCAGTACTTC
TRBV19	-	TRBJ1-1	-	CASTPTTGTAEAFF	TGTGCCAGTACCCCAACGACAGGTACGGCTGAAGCTTTCTTT
TRBV5-1	-	TRBJ2-7	-	CASSQAPGDFYEQYF	TGCGCCAGCAGTCAGGCCCCCGGGGATTTCTACGAGCAGTACTTC
TRBV5-1	few	TRBJ2-2	-	CASSLDRGGELFF	TGCGCCAGCAGCTTGGACCGGGGCGGGGAGCTGTTTTTT
TRBV12-3/TRBV12-4	-	TRBJ1-3	-	CASSPRGNTIYF	TGTGCCAGCAGTCCTAGGGGAAACACCATATATTTT
TRBV6-5	few	TRBJ1-3	TRBD1	CASSWGQGVVEDTIYF	TGTGCCAGCAGTTGGGGACAGGGAGTAGTTGAGGACACCATATATTTT
TRBV4-1	-	TRBJ2-3	-	CASSQEMMTRITDTQYF	TGCGCCAGCAGCCAAGAAATGATGACTCGGATCACAGATACGCAGTATTTT
TRBV5-5	-	TRBJ2-2	-	CASSLEPNGMTGELFF	TGTGCCAGCAGCTTGGAGCCCAATGGTATGACCGGGGAGCTGTTTTTT
TRBV18	-	TRBJ1-6	TRBD1	CASSQPPGQGGSPLHF	TGTGCCAGCTCACAACCACCGGGACAGGGAGGATCACCCCTCCACTTT
TRBV4-1	-	TRBJ1-1	TRBD1	CASSSDRERNTEAFF	TGCGCCAGCAGCTCGGACAGGGAGAGAAACACTGAAGCTTTCTTT
TRBV30	-	TRBJ2-5	-	CAWAGVPETQYF	TGTGCCTGGGCAGGGGTACCGGAGACCCAGTACTTC
TRBV3-1/TRBV3-2	-	TRBJ1-3	-	CASSPGPGNTIYF	TGTGCCAGCAGCCCTGGCCCCGGAAACACCATATATTTT
TRBV6-5	-	TRBJ1-6	-	CASSSGGPLNSPLHF	TGTGCCAGCTCAAGTGGGGGCCCTCTTAATTCACCCCTCCACTTT
TRBV2	once	TRBJ1-3	TRBD1	CASLWRGTGTIGSKNTIYF	TGTGCCAGCCTGTGGAGGGGGACAGGGACGATCGGGTCTAAAAACACCATATATTTT
TRBV3-1/TRBV3-2	-	TRBJ1-5	-	CASSQDSNNQPQHF	TGTGCCAGCAGCCAAGATAGCAACAATCAGCCCCAGCATTTT
TRBV6-5	-	TRBJ2-5	-	CASSYLNSQWETQYF	TGTGCCAGCAGTTACTTAAACAGTCAATGGGAGACCCAGTACTTC
TRBV5-5	once	TRBJ1-2	-	CASSWRTVTDGYTF	TGTGCCAGCAGCTGGAGGACAGTAACCGATGGCTACACCTTC
TRBV9	-	TRBJ2-3	-	CASSGRDTSTDTQYF	TGTGCCAGCAGCGGACGGGACACTTCCACAGATACGCAGTATTTT
TRBV5-1	-	TRBJ1-5	-	CASSLDSYSNQPQHF	TGCGCCAGCAGCTTGGACTCTTATAGCAATCAGCCCCAGCATTTT
TRBV30	-	TRBJ2-6	-	CAWSAGRSGANVLTF	TGTGCCTGGAGTGCAGGGCGCTCTGGGGCCAACGTCCTGACTTTC
TRBV3-1/TRBV3-2	-	TRBJ1-3	TRBD1	CASSRDSSSGNTIYF	TGTGCCAGCAGCCGGGACAGCTCGTCTGGAAACACCATATATTTT
TRBV12-3/TRBV12-4	-	TRBJ1-2	TRBD1	CASRQGARGYTF	TGTGCCAGCAGGCAGGGGGCGCGGGGCTACACCTTC
TRBV2	-	TRBJ1-4	-	CATHRATNEKLFF	TGTGCCACCCATCGAGCAACTAATGAAAAACTGTTTTTT
TRBV18	-	TRBJ1-1	-	CASSPRGGDTEAFF	TGTGCCAGCTCACCACGGGGGGGGGACACTGAAGCTTTCTTT
TRBV11-2	once	TRBJ2-7	-	CASRQGRGSTMKYF	TGTGCCAGCAGACAAGGACGGGGGTCTACGATGAAGTACTTC
TRBV4-1	-	TRBJ2-4	TRBD1	CASSQAGGDKNIQYF	TGCGCCAGCAGCCAAGCAGGGGGAGACAAAAACATTCAGTACTTC
TRBV24-1	-	TRBJ1-3	TRBD1	CATGTATYSGNTIYF	TGTGCCACCGGGACAGCCACCTACTCTGGAAACACCATATATTTT
TRBV7-9	-	TRBJ2-7	TRBD1	CASSLRDRLEQYF	TGTGCCAGCAGCTTAAGGGACAGACTCGAGCAGTACTTC
TRBV7-9	-	TRBJ2-1	TRBD2	CASSSPPGTSGAAYNEQFF	TGTGCCAGCAGCTCACCCCCCGGGACTAGCGGGGCCGCCTACAATGAGCAGTTCTTC
TRBV7-2	-	TRBJ2-3	-	CASSLLSGLTDTQYF	TGTGCCAGCAGCTTATTATCGGGACTCACAGATACGCAGTATTTT
TRBV7-9	-	TRBJ1-2	TRBD1	CASSFPGQGSFGYTF	TGTGCCAGCAGCTTTCCGGGACAGGGAAGCTTCGGCTACACCTTC
TRBV11-3	many	TRBJ2-7	-	CASSLEGSNEQYF	TGTGCCAGCAGCTTGGAGGGTAGCAACGAGCAGTACTTC
TRBV5-1	-	TRBJ2-5	-	CASSLGSGEETQYF	TGCGCCAGCAGCTTGGGGTCCGGAGAAGAGACCCAGTACTTC
TRBV9	few	TRBJ2-5	-	CASSVGGGVQETQYF	TGTGCCAGCAGCGTAGGTGGCGGGGTGCAAGAGACCCAGTACTTC
TRBV25-1	-	TRBJ2-1	-	CASSDASSYNEQFF	TGTGCCAGCAGTGACGCTAGCTCCTACAATGAGCAGTTCTTC
TRBV2	-	TRBJ1-2	TRBD1	CASSEVDRGTRGYTF	TGTGCCAGCAGTGAAGTTGACAGGGGTACGAGAGGCTACACCTTC
TRBV2	-	TRBJ2-1	TRBD1	CATQRGHGEPHNEQFF	TGTGCCACCCAAAGGGGGCACGGCGAACCTCACAATGAGCAGTTCTTC
TRBV7-9	-	TRBJ2-3	TRBD2	CASSLAWASGGFTDTQYF	TGTGCCAGCAGCTTAGCATGGGCTAGCGGGGGCTTCACAGATACGCAGTATTTT
TRBV4-1	once	TRBJ2-7	TRBD2	CASSQTLAGPHSYEQYF	TGCGCCAGCAGCCAAACTCTAGCGGGGCCTCACTCCTACGAGCAGTACTTC
TRBV7-9	-	TRBJ2-3	-	CASSLAVAGEFPDTQYF	TGTGCCAGCAGCTTAGCAGTCGCAGGGGAATTTCCAGATACGCAGTATTTT
TRBV30	once	TRBJ1-4	-	CAWSGHNEKLFF	TGTGCCTGGAGTGGGCATAATGAAAAACTGTTTTTT
TRBV5-8	-	TRBJ1-5	-	CASSLAQESQPQHF	TGTGCCAGCAGCTTGGCACAGGAAAGTCAGCCCCAGCATTTT
TRBV11-2	-	TRBJ1-2	-	CASSFSQDSGEGYTF	TGTGCTAGCAGCTTTTCACAGGACAGTGGAGAAGGCTACACCTTC